Following are 2 T cell receptor beta chains from one sample sequenced in a study of regulatory T cells in long-lasting Graves disease (dated by TCRdb to the early 2020s). The library was produced with multiplex PCR. Sequenced using an Illumina HiSeq 4000. iRepertoire HTBI primers and Arm-PCR amplification of CDR3 regions were used to construct TCR beta libraries. Using fastp trimming at Q25 and MiXCR clonotype assembly, TCRdb reanalyzed the public sequencing data and kept in-frame beta chains. Rows with a matching CDR3 protein are joined into one entry that keeps the most common DNA and genes. Within this sample are a few hundred thousand distinct CDR3 sequences, with 10% to 15% of them counted one time only. Together, the top ten hold approximately 17% of the sample. The time point tag for this specimen amounts to: newly diagnosed GD, antithyroid drugs for less than 3 months. For both TCR sequencing and RNA sequencing, RNA was extracted from PBMCs using TRIzol.

A further study also used this sample, focusing on T cells in Graves' hyperthyroidism and ophthalmopathy.

Source: peripheral blood mononuclear cells (PBMCs), taken at new diagnosis, from a patient treated with antithyroid drugs. The receptors originated from a woman between 18 and 29 years old with Graves disease. Donor details come from another sample of the same person, matched by shared clones.

The table lists this clonotype with a few counts. The rearrangement joins TRBV19 to TRBJ2-3, with D maybe TRBD2 (5 bases). The ends were cut back, 4 bases at V and 2 bases at J, with 7 bases in the middle. CDR1 LNHDA and CDR2 SQIVND come from the germline V gene (reference sequence). The CDR3 is 13 amino acids. The chain's CDR3 is CASSTGYTDTQYF. The CDR3, as DNA: TGTGCCAGTAGTACGGGATACACAGATACGCAGTATTTT.

The chain uses TRBV5-1 and TRBJ2-1, with D perhaps TRBD1 or TRBD2 (5 bases each). Germline values: CDR1 SGHRS, CDR2 YFSETQ. The V end lost 0 bases, the J end lost 13 bases, and 8 bases lay between the germline ends. The CDR3 loop spans 11 amino acids. CDR3 loop: CASSLDWDQFF. CDR3 in DNA: TGCGCCAGCAGCTTGGATTGGGACCAGTTCTTC.